This TCR beta chain was identified in a study of blood T cell repertoires in COVID-19. This clone showed up just once. Trimming took off 4 bases at V and 7 bases at J, with 16 bases between the two ends. CDR1 and CDR2 from the germline V gene are KGHDR and SFDVKD. CDR3 length: 15 residues. Data came from immunoSEQ multiplex PCR; TCRdb stores just in-frame clones and leaves some out. The sample holds about 19,000 clones; around 83% are singletons and the top ten take around a sixth. The sequence came from a man between 70 and 80 years old with acute or convalescent COVID-19. Source material: peripheral blood. The J gene is TRBJ2-1, the V gene TRBV24-1; TRBD1 might be the D (6 bases). In DNA, the CDR3 is TGTGCCACCAGTGAGCACAGGGCCGGGGTGAATGAGCAGTTCTTC. It specifies CATSEHRAGVNEQFF.